What follows are 6 T cell receptor beta chains derived from one specimen sequenced in a study of T cell repertoires in cytomegalovirus infection. Their cognate antigens are unknown. One entry per CDR3 protein results from TCRdb running MiXCR on the reads. The repertoire holds hundreds of thousands of distinct CDR3 sequences, with approximately 33% as singletons. Specimen: cultured CD8+ T cells from PBMCs, collected from culture after CMV antigen stimulation. Receptors were obtained from a human donor in good health (CMV status not recorded). Some clones in this sample may be carry-over from other donors' samples.

This clonotype came up a few times. CDR3 region: CASSPGSGPYEQYF. The DNA for the CDR3 is TGTGCCAGCAGCCCGGGGAGCGGGCCCTACGAGCAGTACTTC. V is TRBV5-6 and J is TRBJ2-7; possibly TRBD2 for D (6 bases). In germline, CDR1 is SGHDT, CDR2 YYEEEE. V was pared by 4 bases and J by 2 bases, with 13 bases between. The CDR3 loop spans 14 amino acids.

The V gene is TRBV5-4, the J gene TRBJ2-1; D gene unclear. The V end lost 4 bases, the J end lost 8 bases, and 22 bases lay between the germline ends. The CDR3 length is 16 residues. Per germline, CDR1 SGHNT and CDR2 YYREEE (reference sequence). CDR3 sequence reads: CASSLPSTARWDEQFF. DNA for the CDR3: TGTGCCAGCAGCCTTCCATCAACCGCCCGGTGGGATGAGCAGTTCTTC.

Only a few counts were recorded for this clonotype. The chain is built from TRBV5-4 and TRBJ2-1; 8 bases agree with TRBD2. V dropped 1 base and J dropped 8; count of bases not matched to a gene: 8. CDR1 is SGHNT and CDR2 is YYREEE in the germline V gene (reference sequence). The CDR3 is 15 amino acids. CDR3 in DNA: TGTGCCAGCAGCTTGCAAGCGGGGGAAACCCATGAGCAGTTCTTC. Its protein product is CASSLQAGETHEQFF.

The rearrangement links TRBV12-3 or TRBV12-4 to TRBJ2-7, with D unresolved. This CDR3 is 15 amino acids long. V dropped 6 bases and J dropped 0 bases, with 15 bases sitting between them. The CDR3: CASSLHARSSYEQYF. Written as DNA, the CDR3 is TGTGCCAGCAGCCTACACGCACGTAGCTCCTACGAGCAGTACTTC.

V usage is TRBV13 and J usage is TRBJ1-2, with TRBD1 matching over 10 bases. Germline V gene lookup returns CDR1 PRHDT and CDR2 FYEKMQ (reference sequence). The V segment lost 5 bases and the J segment 7 bases; nucleotides outside the gene matches: 4. CDR3 length: 13 amino acids. The CDR3 here is CASSVGQGIGYTF. The CDR3 DNA is TGTGCCAGCAGCGTGGGACAGGGGATTGGCTACACCTTC.

The chain recombines TRBV6-5 with TRBJ1-1, with D possibly TRBD1 on 6 matching bases. This CDR3 comprises 14 residues. The germline V gene has CDR1 MNHEY and CDR2 SVGAGI. With 3 bases removed from V and 5 bases from J, the gap between germline ends came to 13 bases. DNA for the CDR3: TGTGCCAGCAGTTATAGGGGGGATTGGACTGAAGCTTTCTTT. It specifies CASSYRGDWTEAFF.